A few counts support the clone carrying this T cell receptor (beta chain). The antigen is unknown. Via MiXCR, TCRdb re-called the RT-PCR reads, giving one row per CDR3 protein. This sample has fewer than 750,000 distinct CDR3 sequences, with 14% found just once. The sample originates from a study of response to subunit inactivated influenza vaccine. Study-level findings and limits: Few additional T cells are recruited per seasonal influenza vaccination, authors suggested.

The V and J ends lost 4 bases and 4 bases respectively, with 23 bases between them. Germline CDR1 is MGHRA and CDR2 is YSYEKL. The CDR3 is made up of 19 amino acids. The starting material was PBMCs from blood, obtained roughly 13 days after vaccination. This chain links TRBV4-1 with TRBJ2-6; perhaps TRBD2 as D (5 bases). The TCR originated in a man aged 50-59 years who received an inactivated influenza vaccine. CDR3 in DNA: TGCGCCAGCAGCCTGAGGGTCGGCTACTCTCTTAGGGGGGCCAACGTCCTGACTTTC. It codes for CASSLRVGYSLRGANVLTF.